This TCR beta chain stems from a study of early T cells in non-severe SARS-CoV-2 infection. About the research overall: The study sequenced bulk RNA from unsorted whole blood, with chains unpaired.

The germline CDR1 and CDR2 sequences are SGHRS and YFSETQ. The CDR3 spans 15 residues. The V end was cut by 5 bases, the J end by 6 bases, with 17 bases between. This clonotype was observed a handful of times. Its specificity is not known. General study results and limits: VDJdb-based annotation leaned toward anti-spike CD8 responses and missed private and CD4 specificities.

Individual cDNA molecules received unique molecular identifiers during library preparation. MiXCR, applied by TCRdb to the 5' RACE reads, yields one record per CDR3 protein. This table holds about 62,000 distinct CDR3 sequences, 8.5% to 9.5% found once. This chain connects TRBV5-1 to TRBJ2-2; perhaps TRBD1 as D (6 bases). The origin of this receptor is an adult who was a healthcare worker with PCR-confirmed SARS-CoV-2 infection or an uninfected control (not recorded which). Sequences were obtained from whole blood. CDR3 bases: TGCGCCAGCAGACAGTCCGGGACATCCTCCGGGGAGCTGTTTTTT. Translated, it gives CASRQSGTSSGELFF. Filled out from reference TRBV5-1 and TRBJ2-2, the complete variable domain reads KAGVTQTPRYLIKTRGQQVTLSCSPISGHRSVSWYQQTPGQGLQFLFEYFSETQRNKGNFPGRFSGRQFSNSRSEMNVSTLELGDSALYLCASRQSGTSSGELFFGEGSRLTVL.